The 9 T cell receptor beta chains listed next were all sequenced from one sample in a study of esophageal squamous cell carcinoma under preoperative chemotherapy. Sample time point: after preoperative PTX-NDP chemotherapy. Via MiXCR, TCRdb re-called the PCR reads, giving one row per CDR3 protein. The sample has about 20,000 distinct CDR3 sequences, roughly 46% seen once. This specimen was collected from a patient given preoperative chemotherapy. Receptors originate from a human donor with esophageal squamous cell carcinoma. The donor label of this sample is uncertain.

This clonotype appeared a few times. The CDR3 DNA reads as TGTGCCAGCAGCTGGCGGGAGATAACAGATACGCAGTATTTT. Encoded protein: CASSWREITDTQYF. This chain joins TRBV7-9 and TRBJ2-3; 7 nucleotides match TRBD2. The CDR3 totals 14 residues. Germline V gene data show CDR1 as SEHNR and CDR2 as FQNEAQ (reference sequence). V dropped 4 bases and J dropped 3; count of bases not matched to a gene: 4.

This clonotype appeared a few times. The V call is TRBV6-1, the J call TRBJ2-5; 12 bases line up with TRBD1. The DNA end is more similar to TRBJ2-7, so the J call may be wrong. CDR3 length equals 15 residues. Per the germline V gene, CDR1 is MNHNS and CDR2 is SASEGT. Here the CDR3 reads CASSRDRGRRSEQYF. CDR3 DNA sequence: TGTGCCAGCAGCCGGGACAGGGGGCGCAGGTCCGAGCAGTACTTC.

A note on this clonotype: One junction end does not reproduce the germline sequence, and a read error may be involved. V gene TRBV6-1 combines with J gene TRBJ2-1; D is unresolved. Germline CDR1 and CDR2: MNHNS and SASEGT. The CDR3 is made up of 14 amino acids. As DNA, the CDR3 is TGTGCCAGCAGTGAGTTGCGAACCTACGGTGAGCTGTTCTTC. It specifies CASSELRTYGELFF.

This clonotype was found a few times. The CDR3 here is CASSLTFGGEQFF. CDR3 DNA: TGTGCCAGCAGCTTAACGTTCGGGGGTGAGCAGTTCTTC. The chain has TRBV7-3 and TRBJ2-1; a weak D match, TRBD2 (6 bases). The CDR3 is made up of 13 amino acids. V was clipped by 0 bases and J by 9 bases, with 9 bases between them. The germline V gene has CDR1 SGHTA and CDR2 FQGTGA.

In this sample, this clonotype is medium-sized. This chain joins TRBV10-3 and TRBJ2-7; 7 bases map to TRBD2. With V trimmed by 3 bases and J by 5 bases, 7 bases remained unmatched. From germline, CDR1 is ENHRY and CDR2 SYGVKD. The CDR3 loop spans 14 amino acids. The DNA for the CDR3 is TGTGCCATCAGTGATCGAACGGGAGGCCACGAGCAGTACTTC. Its protein product is CAISDRTGGHEQYF.

There are a few counts of this clonotype. This sequence joins TRBV7-9 and TRBJ2-5, with no clear D. The CDR3 contains 12 residues. The germline CDR1 and CDR2 sequences are SEHNR and FQNEAQ (reference sequence). Trimming shortened V by 1 base and J by 5 bases, and 5 bases separated the two germline ends. Here the CDR3 reads CASSLVEETQYF. CDR3 bases: TGTGCCAGCAGCTTAGTTGAGGAGACCCAGTACTTC.

A word on this clonotype: One junction end disagrees with the germline gene, perhaps due to a read error. This rearrangement joins TRBV7-2 to TRBJ2-5; either TRBD1 or TRBD2 may supply D (7 bases each). The CDR3 runs to 16 residues. The germline CDR1 and CDR2 sequences are SGHTA and FQGNSA. The CDR3 nucleotides read TGTGCCTGCAGCGCACGAGGGGGCGGGGGCCAAGAGACCCAGTACTTT. Protein sequence: CACSARGGGGQETQYF.

This chain joins TRBV6-1 and TRBJ2-4; D possibly uses TRBD1 or TRBD2 (6 bases each). There are 14 residues in the CDR3. In germline, CDR1 is MNHNS, CDR2 SASEGT. Written as DNA, the CDR3 is TGTGCGGGCAGTGGGGGCCGAAGGGAGGACACCCAGTACTTC. This sequence encodes CAGSGGRREDTQYF.

This clonotype was detected only a few times. The rearrangement uses TRBV7-2 and TRBJ2-5; D ambiguous. The J call may be wrong; the DNA end is better matched by TRBJ2-7. Germline lookup yields CDR1 SGHTA and CDR2 FQGNSA. The CDR3 runs 12 residues. The CDR3 here is CASSSYLYEQYF. The CDR3 DNA follows: TGTGCCAGCAGCTCCTACCTCTACGAGCAGTACTTC.